This is a list of T cell receptor beta chains from one sample in a study of blood T cell repertoires in COVID-19. Profiling relied on immunoSEQ multiplex PCR, and the TCRdb table lists in-frame clones only, not all of them. The table has fewer than 85,000 clones, roughly 80% seen once. Sequenced material: peripheral blood. These receptors came from a woman aged 80 or over with active or convalescent COVID-19. Both conserved end residues are part of each CDR3. The D gene is left open where the match is weak. For some rows the clone size is stated as once, few or many, or as a class when expanded; others skip it.

size	V	J	D	CDR3	DNA
-	TRBV27	TRBJ2-3	-	CASSLRGRTDTQYF	TGTGCCAGCAGTTTGCGGGGGCGAACAGATACGCAGTATTTT
-	TRBV6-6	TRBJ2-1	TRBD1	CASSPPGQENNEQFF	TGTGCCAGCAGCCCCCCGGGACAGGAGAACAATGAGCAGTTCTTC
once	TRBV12-5	TRBJ2-1	TRBD1	CASGPDRVAEQFF	TGTGCTAGTGGCCCGGACAGGGTAGCTGAGCAGTTCTTC
-	TRBV5-6	TRBJ1-1	TRBD1	CASSRDRGEAFF	TGTGCCAGCAGCAGGGACAGGGGTGAAGCTTTCTTT
-	TRBV6-4	TRBJ2-5	TRBD2	CASSRTSLLQETQYF	TGTGCCAGCAGCCGGACTAGTTTGCTTCAAGAGACCCAGTACTTC
-	TRBV2	TRBJ1-1	TRBD1	CASSEAVQGANTEAFF	TGTGCCAGCAGTGAAGCTGTACAGGGGGCTAACACTGAAGCTTTCTTT
-	TRBV28	TRBJ2-7	-	CASSPNSGRTTYEQYF	TGTGCCAGCAGTCCTAATTCAGGGCGGACTACCTACGAGCAGTACTTC
-	TRBV15	TRBJ1-4	-	CATRIGWWGGNEKLFF	TGTGCCACCAGAATCGGATGGTGGGGGGGAAATGAAAAACTGTTTTTT
-	TRBV29-1	TRBJ2-1	TRBD1	CSLPGQTTREQFF	TGCAGCCTACCGGGACAGACAACGCGTGAGCAGTTCTTC
medium-sized	TRBV10-3	TRBJ2-7	TRBD1	CAISESYQGAEQYF	TGTGCCATCAGTGAGTCTTATCAGGGGGCCGAGCAGTACTTC
few	TRBV2	TRBJ2-1	TRBD1	CASTRDRVNEQFF	TGTGCCAGCACCCGGGACAGAGTCAATGAGCAGTTCTTC
once	TRBV5-1	TRBJ1-2	-	CASRPNPGVDYGYTF	TGCGCCAGCAGACCTAACCCGGGGGTAGACTATGGCTACACCTTC
-	TRBV5-1	TRBJ2-2	TRBD1	CASSLGQGARSGELFF	TGCGCCAGCAGCTTGGGGCAGGGGGCGCGTTCCGGGGAGCTGTTTTTT
-	TRBV10-3	TRBJ1-6	-	CAILDSNNSPLHF	TGTGCCATCCTTGACAGTAATAATTCACCCCTCCACTTT
-	TRBV7-2	TRBJ2-2	-	CASSLEASTGELFF	TGTGCCAGCAGCTTAGAGGCTAGCACCGGGGAGCTGTTTTTT
-	TRBV6-2/TRBV6-3	TRBJ2-7	TRBD1	CASSYGQGSYEQYF	TGTGCCAGCAGTTACGGACAGGGATCCTACGAGCAGTACTTC
once	TRBV5-1	TRBJ2-7	-	CASSLGAAPYEQYF	TGCGCCAGCAGCTTGGGGGCCGCCCCCTACGAGCAGTACTTC
-	TRBV12-3/TRBV12-4	TRBJ1-2	-	CASSRPTQGGYTF	TGTGCCAGCAGTCGACCTACACAGGGTGGCTACACCTTC
-	TRBV9	TRBJ1-6	TRBD1	CASSSRTGGNSPLHF	TGTGCCAGCAGCTCCAGGACAGGGGGAAATTCACCCCTCCACTTT
-	TRBV7-2	TRBJ2-1	-	CASSLAATNNEQFF	TGTGCCAGCAGCTTAGCAGCGACGAACAATGAGCAGTTCTTC
few	TRBV19	TRBJ1-2	TRBD1	CASSKPSGTGDGYTF	TGTGCCAGTAGTAAGCCCTCCGGGACAGGGGACGGCTACACCTTC
-	TRBV2	TRBJ2-2	TRBD2	CASTRAGGGVDTGELFF	TGCGCCAGCACCAGGGCCGGGGGGGGAGTGGACACCGGGGAGCTGTTTTTT
-	TRBV18	TRBJ2-7	TRBD1	CASSPDRDQREQYF	TGTGCCAGCTCACCGGACAGGGATCAACGCGAGCAGTACTTC
-	TRBV6-2/TRBV6-3	TRBJ1-1	-	CASSRGIFWAEAFF	TGTGCCAGCAGTCGGGGGATCTTCTGGGCTGAAGCTTTCTTT
-	TRBV25-1	TRBJ1-1	-	CASSDSIGTEAFF	TGTGCCAGCAGCGACAGTATCGGAACTGAAGCTTTCTTT
once	TRBV4-1	TRBJ2-1	TRBD2	CASSQDPRRLAVSSYNEQFF	TGCGCCAGCAGCCAAGATCCCCGGAGACTAGCGGTGAGCTCCTACAATGAGCAGTTCTTC
-	TRBV2	TRBJ2-1	TRBD1	CASSDPGQVNNEQFF	TGTGCCAGCAGTGATCCGGGACAGGTGAACAATGAGCAGTTCTTC
-	TRBV10-3	TRBJ2-1	TRBD2	CAISAGLAGSEQFF	TGTGCCATCAGCGCTGGACTAGCGGGGAGTGAGCAGTTCTTC
-	TRBV4-3	TRBJ2-5	TRBD2	CASSQDGLAGGGQETQYF	TGCGCCAGCAGCCAAGACGGCCTAGCGGGAGGGGGACAAGAGACCCAGTACTTC
-	TRBV5-5	TRBJ1-1	-	CASSPLVGTSPQAFF	TGTGCCAGCAGCCCCCTGGTTGGGACATCGCCCCAAGCTTTCTTT
-	TRBV18	TRBJ1-1	-	CASSPRAGDDTEAFF	TGTGCCAGCTCACCCCGGGCAGGGGATGATACTGAAGCTTTCTTT
few	TRBV4-2	TRBJ2-7	TRBD1	CASSQLAPGTGGYEQYF	TGTGCCAGCAGCCAACTTGCGCCCGGGACAGGGGGCTACGAGCAGTACTTC
few	TRBV5-4	TRBJ2-1	TRBD2	CASSFGTSDNEQFF	TGTGCCAGCAGCTTTGGGACTAGCGACAATGAGCAGTTCTTC
-	TRBV19	TRBJ2-7	TRBD2	CASSTKTSGSYEQYF	TGTGCCAGTAGTACTAAAACTAGCGGGAGCTACGAGCAGTACTTC
once	TRBV21-1	TRBJ1-5	-	CASSKTGDYSNQPQHF	TGTGCCAGCAGCAAGACAGGAGATTATAGCAATCAGCCCCAGCATTTT
-	TRBV18	TRBJ2-2	TRBD2	CASSPTSGISNTGELFF	TGTGCCAGCTCACCGACTAGCGGGATCTCGAACACCGGGGAGCTGTTTTTT
-	TRBV5-1	TRBJ2-5	-	CASSPPSVETQYF	TGCGCCAGCAGCCCCCCCAGCGTAGAGACCCAGTACTTC
few	TRBV30	TRBJ2-1	-	CALRQEMPFF	TGTGCCTTACGACAGGAAATGCCGTTCTTC
-	TRBV5-1	TRBJ2-1	-	CASSLVSGQRGGEQFF	TGCGCCAGCAGCTTGGTGTCGGGACAAAGGGGGGGTGAGCAGTTCTTC
-	TRBV7-2	TRBJ1-2	TRBD1	CASNPGQGVLGYTF	TGTGCCAGTAACCCGGGACAGGGGGTATTAGGCTACACCTTC
-	TRBV19	TRBJ1-5	TRBD1	CASSTSFGQGASNQPQHF	TGTGCCAGTAGTACCTCCTTTGGACAGGGGGCCAGCAATCAGCCCCAGCATTTT
-	TRBV25-1	TRBJ1-1	TRBD1	CASSESDRVLRLLDKAFF	TGTGCCAGCAGTGAATCCGACAGGGTTTTGAGATTGTTGGACAAAGCTTTCTTT
few	TRBV18	TRBJ2-7	TRBD2	CASSPPGGGDSEQYF	TGTGCCAGCTCACCACCAGGCGGGGGAGATTCCGAGCAGTACTTC
-	TRBV7-2	TRBJ1-2	-	CASSPHVQAGYTF	TGTGCCAGCAGCCCCCACGTTCAGGCTGGCTACACCTTC
-	TRBV5-5	TRBJ1-6	-	CASTSQGDNSPLHF	TGTGCCAGCACCTCCCAGGGCGATAATTCACCCCTCCACTTT
-	TRBV6-2/TRBV6-3	TRBJ2-6	-	CASSFRGSGANVLTF	TGTGCCAGCAGTTTCAGGGGATCTGGGGCCAACGTCCTGACTTTC
once	TRBV11-2	TRBJ2-2	-	CASSTRPHRGNTGELFF	TGTGCCAGCAGCACCAGACCCCATAGGGGGAACACCGGGGAGCTGTTTTTT
-	TRBV7-9	TRBJ2-5	-	CASSLARVVGETQYF	TGTGCCAGCAGCTTAGCGCGGGTGGTGGGCGAGACCCAGTACTTC
-	TRBV19	TRBJ2-1	TRBD2	CASSPLRTSGGYNEQFF	TGTGCCAGTAGTCCCCTGCGTACTAGCGGGGGCTACAATGAGCAGTTCTTC
-	TRBV10-1	TRBJ1-1	-	CATRTGLGTEAFF	TGCGCCACCCGAACAGGGCTGGGCACTGAAGCTTTCTTT
-	TRBV5-1	TRBJ2-1	-	CASSLGQQVYNEQFF	TGCGCCAGCAGCTTGGGACAGCAGGTCTACAATGAGCAGTTCTTC
-	TRBV3-1/TRBV3-2	TRBJ1-2	TRBD1	CASRPRGTYYGYTF	TGTGCCAGCAGGCCCAGGGGGACTTACTATGGCTACACCTTC
-	TRBV7-3	TRBJ2-2	-	CASRVQGGTGELFF	TGTGCGAGCAGGGTCCAGGGCGGCACCGGGGAGCTGTTTTTT
few	TRBV28	TRBJ1-6	TRBD1	CASRGQGDSPLHF	TGTGCCAGCAGGGGACAGGGGGATTCACCCCTCCACTTT
-	TRBV30	TRBJ2-1	-	CAWSVQRVLNNEQFF	TGTGCCTGGAGTGTCCAGCGGGTGTTAAACAATGAGCAGTTCTTC
-	TRBV12-5	TRBJ1-3	-	CASGLPGNTIYF	TGTGCTAGTGGTTTGCCGGGAAACACCATATATTTT
-	TRBV7-9	TRBJ1-6	TRBD1	CASSLTGTAQGENSPLHF	TGTGCCAGCAGCTTAACCGGGACAGCGCAGGGAGAGAATTCACCCCTCCACTTT
-	TRBV27	TRBJ2-7	TRBD1	CASRETGVGEQYF	TGTGCCAGCAGGGAAACAGGGGTGGGCGAGCAGTACTTC
few	TRBV4-1	TRBJ2-1	TRBD2	CASSLSGGYNEQFF	TGCGCCAGCAGCCTCAGCGGGGGATACAATGAGCAGTTCTTC
-	TRBV19	TRBJ2-1	TRBD2	CASSAQLARKQSEQFF	TGTGCCAGTAGTGCCCAACTAGCGAGAAAACAATCAGAGCAGTTCTTC